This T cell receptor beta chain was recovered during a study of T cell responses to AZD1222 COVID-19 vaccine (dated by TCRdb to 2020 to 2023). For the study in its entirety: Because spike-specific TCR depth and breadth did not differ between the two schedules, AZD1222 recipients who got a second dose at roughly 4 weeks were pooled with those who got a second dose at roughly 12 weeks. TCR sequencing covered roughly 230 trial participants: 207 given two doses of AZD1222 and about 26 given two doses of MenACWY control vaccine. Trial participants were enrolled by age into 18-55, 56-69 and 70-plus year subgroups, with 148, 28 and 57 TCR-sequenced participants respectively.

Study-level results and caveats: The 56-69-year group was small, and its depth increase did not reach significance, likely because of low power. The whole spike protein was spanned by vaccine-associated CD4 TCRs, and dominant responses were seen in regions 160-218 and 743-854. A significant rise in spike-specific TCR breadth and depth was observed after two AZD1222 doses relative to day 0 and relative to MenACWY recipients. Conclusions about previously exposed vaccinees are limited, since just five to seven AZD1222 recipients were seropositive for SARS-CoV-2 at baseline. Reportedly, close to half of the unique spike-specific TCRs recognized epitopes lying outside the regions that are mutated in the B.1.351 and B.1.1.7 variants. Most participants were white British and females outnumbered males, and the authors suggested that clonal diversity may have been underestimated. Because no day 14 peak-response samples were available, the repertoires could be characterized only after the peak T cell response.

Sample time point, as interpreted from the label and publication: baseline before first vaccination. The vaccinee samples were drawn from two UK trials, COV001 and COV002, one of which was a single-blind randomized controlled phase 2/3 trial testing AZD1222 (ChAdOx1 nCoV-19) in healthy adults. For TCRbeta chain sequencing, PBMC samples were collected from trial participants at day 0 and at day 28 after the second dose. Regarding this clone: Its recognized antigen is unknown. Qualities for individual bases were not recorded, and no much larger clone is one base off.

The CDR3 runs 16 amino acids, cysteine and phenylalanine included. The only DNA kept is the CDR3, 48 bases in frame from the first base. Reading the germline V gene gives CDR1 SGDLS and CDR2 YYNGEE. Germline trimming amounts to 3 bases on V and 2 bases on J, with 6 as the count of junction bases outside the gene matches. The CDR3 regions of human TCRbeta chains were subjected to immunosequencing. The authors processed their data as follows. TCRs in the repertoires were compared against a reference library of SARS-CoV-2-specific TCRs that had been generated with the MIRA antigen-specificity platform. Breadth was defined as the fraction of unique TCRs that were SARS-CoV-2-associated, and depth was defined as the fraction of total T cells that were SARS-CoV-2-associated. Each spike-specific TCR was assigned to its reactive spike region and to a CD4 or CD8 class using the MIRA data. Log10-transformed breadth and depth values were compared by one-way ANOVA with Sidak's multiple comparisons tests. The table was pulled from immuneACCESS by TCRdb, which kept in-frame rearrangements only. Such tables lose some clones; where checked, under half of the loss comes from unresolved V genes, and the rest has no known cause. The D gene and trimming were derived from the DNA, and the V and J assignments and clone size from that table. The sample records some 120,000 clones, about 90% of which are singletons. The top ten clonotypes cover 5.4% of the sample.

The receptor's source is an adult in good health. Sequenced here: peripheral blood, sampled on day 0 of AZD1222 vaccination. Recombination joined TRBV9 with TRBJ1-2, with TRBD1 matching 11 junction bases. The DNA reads TGTGCCAGCAGCGGCACCGGGACAGGGGGAAACTATGGCTACACCTTC. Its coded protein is CASSGTGTGGNYGYTF.